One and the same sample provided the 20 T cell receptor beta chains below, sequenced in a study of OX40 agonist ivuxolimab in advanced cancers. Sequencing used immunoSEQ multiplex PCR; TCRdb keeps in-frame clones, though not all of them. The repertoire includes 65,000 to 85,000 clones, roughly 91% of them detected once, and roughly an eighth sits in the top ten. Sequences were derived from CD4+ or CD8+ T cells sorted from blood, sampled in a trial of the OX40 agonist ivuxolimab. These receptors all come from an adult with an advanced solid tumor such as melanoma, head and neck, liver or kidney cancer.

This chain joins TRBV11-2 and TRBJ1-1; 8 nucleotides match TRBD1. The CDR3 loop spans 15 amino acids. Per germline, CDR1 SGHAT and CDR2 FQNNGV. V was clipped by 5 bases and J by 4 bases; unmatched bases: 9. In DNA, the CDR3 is TGTGCCAGCAGCCCCCTGTACAGGGGGAGCACTGAAGCTTTCTTT. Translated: CASSPLYRGSTEAFF.

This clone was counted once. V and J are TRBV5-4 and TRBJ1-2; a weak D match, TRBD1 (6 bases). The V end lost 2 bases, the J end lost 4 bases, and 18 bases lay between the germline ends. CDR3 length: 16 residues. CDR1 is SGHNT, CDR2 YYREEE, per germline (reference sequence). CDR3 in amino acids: CASSFHWTDHTYGYTF. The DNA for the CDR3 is TGTGCCAGCAGCTTTCACTGGACAGACCACACCTATGGCTACACCTTC.

The CDR3 region is CASSPSRDRGSRVEAFF. DNA of the CDR3: TGTGCCAGCAGCCCCTCCCGGGACAGGGGCTCTAGGGTTGAAGCTTTCTTT. The chain links TRBV21-1 to TRBJ1-1; the listed D gene, TRBD1, was not tested against the DNA. TRBV21-1 has pseudogene status. The CDR3 length is 17 residues.

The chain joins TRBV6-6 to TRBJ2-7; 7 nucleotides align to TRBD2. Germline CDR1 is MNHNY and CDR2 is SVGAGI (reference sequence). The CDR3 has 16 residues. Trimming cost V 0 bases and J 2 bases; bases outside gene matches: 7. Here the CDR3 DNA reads TGTGCCAGCAGTTACTCCAGAGAGGGGACTACCTACGAGCAGTACTTC. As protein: CASSYSREGTTYEQYF.

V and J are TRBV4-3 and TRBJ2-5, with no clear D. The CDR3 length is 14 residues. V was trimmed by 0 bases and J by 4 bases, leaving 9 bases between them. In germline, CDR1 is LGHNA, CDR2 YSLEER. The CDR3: CASSQEGRLETQYF. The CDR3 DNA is TGCGCCAGCAGCCAAGAAGGAAGGCTAGAGACCCAGTACTTC.

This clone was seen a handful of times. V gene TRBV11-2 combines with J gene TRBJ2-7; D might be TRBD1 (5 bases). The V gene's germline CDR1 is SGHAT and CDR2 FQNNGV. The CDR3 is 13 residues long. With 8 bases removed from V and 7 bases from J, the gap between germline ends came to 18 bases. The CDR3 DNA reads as TGTGCCAGCTGCAGGGAAAGCCTGTGTGAGCAGTACTTC. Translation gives CASCRESLCEQYF.

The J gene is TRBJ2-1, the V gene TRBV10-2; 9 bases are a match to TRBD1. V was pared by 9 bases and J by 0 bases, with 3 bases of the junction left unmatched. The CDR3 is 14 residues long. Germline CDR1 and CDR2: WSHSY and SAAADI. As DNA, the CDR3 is TGCGCCAGGGGACAGGGCGGCTCCTACAATGAGCAGTTCTTC. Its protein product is CARGQGGSYNEQFF.

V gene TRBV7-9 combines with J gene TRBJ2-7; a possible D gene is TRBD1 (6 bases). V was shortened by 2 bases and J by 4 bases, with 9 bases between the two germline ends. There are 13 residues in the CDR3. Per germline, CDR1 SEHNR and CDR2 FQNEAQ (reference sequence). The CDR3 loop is CASSLPTGYEQYF. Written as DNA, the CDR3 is TGTGCCAGCAGCTTACCCACAGGGTACGAGCAGTACTTC.

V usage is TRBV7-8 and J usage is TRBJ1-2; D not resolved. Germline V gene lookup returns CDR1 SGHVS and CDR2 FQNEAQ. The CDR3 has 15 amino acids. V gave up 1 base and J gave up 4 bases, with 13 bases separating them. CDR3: CASSLDNSPLYGYTF. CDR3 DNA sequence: TGTGCCAGCAGCTTAGACAACAGCCCACTCTATGGCTACACCTTC.

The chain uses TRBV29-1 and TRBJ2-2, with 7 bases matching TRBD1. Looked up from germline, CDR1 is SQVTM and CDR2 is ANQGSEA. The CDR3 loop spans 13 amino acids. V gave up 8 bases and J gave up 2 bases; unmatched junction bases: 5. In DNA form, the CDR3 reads TGCAGCTTCCAGGGGGTAAACACCGGGGAGCTGTTTTTT. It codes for CSFQGVNTGELFF.

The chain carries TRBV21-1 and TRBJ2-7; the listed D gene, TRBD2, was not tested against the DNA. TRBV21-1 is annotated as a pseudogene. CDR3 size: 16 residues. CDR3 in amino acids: CASSLVTSGRGNEQYF. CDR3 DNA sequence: TGTGCCAGCAGCTTGGTGACTAGCGGGAGAGGGAACGAGCAGTACTTC.

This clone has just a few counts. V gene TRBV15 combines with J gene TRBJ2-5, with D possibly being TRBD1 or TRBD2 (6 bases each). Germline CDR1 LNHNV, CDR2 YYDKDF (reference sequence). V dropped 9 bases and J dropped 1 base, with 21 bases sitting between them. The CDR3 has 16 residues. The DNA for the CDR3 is TGTGCCACTCGGGGGCTAGGGGGGTCTCGCCAAGAGACCCAGTACTTC. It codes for CATRGLGGSRQETQYF.

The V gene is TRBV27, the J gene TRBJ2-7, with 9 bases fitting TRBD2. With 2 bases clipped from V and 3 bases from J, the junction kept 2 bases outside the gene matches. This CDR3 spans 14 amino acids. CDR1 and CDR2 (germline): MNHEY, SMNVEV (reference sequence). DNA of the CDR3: TGTGCCAGCAGTTTACTGACTAGCGGCTACGAGCAGTACTTC. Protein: CASSLLTSGYEQYF.

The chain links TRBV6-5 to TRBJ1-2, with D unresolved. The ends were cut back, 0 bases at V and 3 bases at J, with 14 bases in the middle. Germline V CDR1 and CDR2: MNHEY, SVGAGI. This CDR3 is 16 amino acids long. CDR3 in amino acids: CASSYSRAGDYYGYTF. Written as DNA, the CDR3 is TGTGCCAGCAGTTACTCGCGGGCAGGAGACTACTATGGCTACACCTTC.

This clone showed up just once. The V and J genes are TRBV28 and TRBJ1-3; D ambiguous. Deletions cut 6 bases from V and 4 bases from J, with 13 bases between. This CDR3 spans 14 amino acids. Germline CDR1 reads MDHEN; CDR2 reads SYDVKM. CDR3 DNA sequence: TGTGCCAGCAGCCAATGGACGGTCGGAAACACCATATATTTT. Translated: CASSQWTVGNTIYF.

This chain's CDR3 is CASSELTPYGYTF. Here the CDR3 DNA reads TGTGCCAGCAGTGAGTTGACACCCTATGGCTACACCTTC. J is TRBJ1-2 and V is TRBV6-1; D is uncertain. The V gene's germline CDR1 is MNHNS and CDR2 SASEGT. Trimming stripped 3 bases from V and 4 bases from J, with 9 bases between. The CDR3 has 13 residues.

CDR3 loop: CACSGMSTDTQYF. For the CDR3, the DNA is TGTGCCTGCTCTGGGATGAGCACAGATACGCAGTATTTT. The chain uses TRBV19 and TRBJ2-3; the D is unclear. V gave up 11 bases and J gave up 0 bases, with 12 bases separating them. This CDR3 comprises 13 residues. Germline CDR1 LNHDA, CDR2 SQIVND (reference sequence).

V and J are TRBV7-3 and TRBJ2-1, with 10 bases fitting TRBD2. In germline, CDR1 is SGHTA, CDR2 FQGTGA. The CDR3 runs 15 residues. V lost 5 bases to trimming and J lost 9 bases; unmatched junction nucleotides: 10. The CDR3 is CASSPFAAGGVEQFF. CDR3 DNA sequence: TGTGCCAGCAGCCCCTTTGCAGCGGGAGGGGTTGAGCAGTTCTTC.

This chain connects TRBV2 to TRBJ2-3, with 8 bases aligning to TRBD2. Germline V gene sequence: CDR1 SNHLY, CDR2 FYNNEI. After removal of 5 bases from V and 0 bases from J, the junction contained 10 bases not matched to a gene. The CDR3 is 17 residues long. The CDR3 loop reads CASSPERPSGSTDTQYF. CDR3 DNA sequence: TGTGCCAGCAGTCCCGAACGTCCTAGCGGGAGCACAGATACGCAGTATTTT. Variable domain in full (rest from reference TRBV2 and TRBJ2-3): EPEVTQTPSHQVTQMGQEVILRCVPISNHLYFYWYRQILGQKVEFLVSFYNNEISEKSEIFDDQFSVERPDGSNFTLKIRSTKLEDSAMYFCASSPERPSGSTDTQYFGPGTRLTVL.

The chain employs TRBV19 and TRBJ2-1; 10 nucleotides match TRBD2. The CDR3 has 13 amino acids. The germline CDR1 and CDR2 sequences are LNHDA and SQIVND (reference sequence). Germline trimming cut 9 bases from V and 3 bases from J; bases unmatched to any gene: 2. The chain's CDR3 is CASGTSVYNEQFF. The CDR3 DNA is TGTGCCAGCGGGACTAGCGTCTACAATGAGCAGTTCTTC.